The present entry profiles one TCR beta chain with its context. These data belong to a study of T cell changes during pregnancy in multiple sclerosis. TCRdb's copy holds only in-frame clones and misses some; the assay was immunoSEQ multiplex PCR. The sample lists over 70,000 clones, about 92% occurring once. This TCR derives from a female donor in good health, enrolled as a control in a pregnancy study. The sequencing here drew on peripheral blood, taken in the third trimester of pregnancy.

CDR3 bases: TGTGCCTGGAGTGCGTACCCTGGGGCAGAACTACATCAGCCCCAGCATTTT. This encodes CAWSAYPGAELHQPQHF. The gene calls are TRBV30 and TRBJ1-5; a weak D match, TRBD1 (5 bases). Germline CDR1 is GTSNPN and CDR2 is SVGIG (reference sequence). The V gene lost 1 base and the J gene lost 5 bases, with 21 bases spanning the gap. The CDR3 loop spans 17 amino acids.